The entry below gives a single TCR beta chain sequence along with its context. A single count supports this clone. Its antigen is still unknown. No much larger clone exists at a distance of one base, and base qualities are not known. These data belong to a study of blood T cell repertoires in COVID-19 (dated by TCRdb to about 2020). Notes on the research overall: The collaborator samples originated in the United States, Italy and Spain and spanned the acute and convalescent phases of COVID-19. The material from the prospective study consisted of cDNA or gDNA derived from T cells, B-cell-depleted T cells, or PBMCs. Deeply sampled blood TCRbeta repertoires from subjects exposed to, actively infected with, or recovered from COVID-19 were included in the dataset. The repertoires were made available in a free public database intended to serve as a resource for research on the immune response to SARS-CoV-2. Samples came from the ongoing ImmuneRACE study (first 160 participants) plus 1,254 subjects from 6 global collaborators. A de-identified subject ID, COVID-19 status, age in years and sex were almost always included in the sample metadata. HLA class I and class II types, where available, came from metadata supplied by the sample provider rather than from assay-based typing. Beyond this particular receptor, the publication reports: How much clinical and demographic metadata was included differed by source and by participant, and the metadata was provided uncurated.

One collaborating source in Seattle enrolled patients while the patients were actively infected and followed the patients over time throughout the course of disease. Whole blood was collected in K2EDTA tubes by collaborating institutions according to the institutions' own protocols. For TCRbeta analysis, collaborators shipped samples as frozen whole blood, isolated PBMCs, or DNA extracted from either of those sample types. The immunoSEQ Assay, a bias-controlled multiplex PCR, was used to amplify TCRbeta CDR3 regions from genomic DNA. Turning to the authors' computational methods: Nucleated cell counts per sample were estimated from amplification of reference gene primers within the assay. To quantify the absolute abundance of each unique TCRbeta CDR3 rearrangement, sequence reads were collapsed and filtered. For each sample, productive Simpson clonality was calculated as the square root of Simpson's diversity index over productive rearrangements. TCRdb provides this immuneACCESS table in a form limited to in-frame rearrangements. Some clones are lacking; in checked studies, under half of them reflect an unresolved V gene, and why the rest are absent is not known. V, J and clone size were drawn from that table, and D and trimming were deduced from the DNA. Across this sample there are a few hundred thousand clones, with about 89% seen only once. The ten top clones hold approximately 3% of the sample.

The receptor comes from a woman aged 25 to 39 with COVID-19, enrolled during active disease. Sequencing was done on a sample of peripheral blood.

Read as DNA, the sequence is TGTGCCAGCAGCCCCCGGGGGGGCGGGATCACCTCTGGGGCCAACGTCCTGACTTTC. Translated, it reads CASSPRGGGITSGANVLTF. Recombination linked TRBV11-2 to TRBJ2-6; the central 8 bases match TRBD2. Its CDR3 holds 19 amino acids, cysteine through phenylalanine. Only CDR3 DNA remains: 57 bases, in frame from the first base. V ends up 5 bases short and J 0 bases short, with an unmatched junction base count of 12. CDR1 SGHAT and CDR2 FQNNGV are derived from the germline V gene.